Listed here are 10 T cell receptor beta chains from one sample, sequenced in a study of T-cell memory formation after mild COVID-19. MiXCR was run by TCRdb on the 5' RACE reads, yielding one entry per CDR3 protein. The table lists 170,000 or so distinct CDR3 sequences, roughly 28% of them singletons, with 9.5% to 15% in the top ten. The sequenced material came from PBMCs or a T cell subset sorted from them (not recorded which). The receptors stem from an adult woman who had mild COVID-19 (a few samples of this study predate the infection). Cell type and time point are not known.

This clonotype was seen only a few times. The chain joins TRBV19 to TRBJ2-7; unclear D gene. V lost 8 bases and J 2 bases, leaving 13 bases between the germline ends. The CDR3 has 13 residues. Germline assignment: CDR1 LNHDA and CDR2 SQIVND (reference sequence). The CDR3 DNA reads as TGTGCCAGTGGTGCGACTGATACCTACGAGCAGTACTTC. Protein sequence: CASGATDTYEQYF.

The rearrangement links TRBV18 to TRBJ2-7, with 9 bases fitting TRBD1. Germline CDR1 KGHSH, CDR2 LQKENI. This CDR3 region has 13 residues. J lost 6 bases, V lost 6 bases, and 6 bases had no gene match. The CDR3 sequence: CASSAGTGSEQYF. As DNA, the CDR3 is TGTGCCAGCTCGGCCGGGACAGGGTCCGAGCAGTACTTC. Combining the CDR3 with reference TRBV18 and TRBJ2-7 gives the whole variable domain NAGVMQNPRHLVRRRGQEARLRCSPMKGHSHVYWYRQLPEEGLKFMVYLQKENIIDESGMPKERFSAEFPKEGPSILRIQQVVRGDSAAYFCASSAGTGSEQYFGPGTRLTVT.

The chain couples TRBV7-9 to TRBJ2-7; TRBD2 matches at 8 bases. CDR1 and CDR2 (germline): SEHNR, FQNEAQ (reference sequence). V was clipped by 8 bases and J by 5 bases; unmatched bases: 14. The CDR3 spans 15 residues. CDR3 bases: TGTGCCAGCGGCCTCCGAGTTAGCGGGATCGACGAGCAGTACTTC. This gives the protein CASGLRVSGIDEQYF.

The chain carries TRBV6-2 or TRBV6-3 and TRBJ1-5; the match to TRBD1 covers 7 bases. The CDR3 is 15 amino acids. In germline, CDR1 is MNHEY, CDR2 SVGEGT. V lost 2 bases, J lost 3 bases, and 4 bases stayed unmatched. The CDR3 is CASSYRQGNNQPQHF. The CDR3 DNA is TGTGCCAGCAGTTACAGACAGGGTAACAATCAGCCCCAGCATTTT.

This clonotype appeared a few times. CDR3: CASSLNPWDTEAFF. DNA for the CDR3: TGCGCCAGCAGCTTGAATCCCTGGGACACTGAAGCTTTCTTT. The genes are TRBV5-1 and TRBJ1-1, with unresolved D. The CDR3 is 14 amino acids. Between the trimmed V and J ends, which lost 1 base and 3 bases, there was a span of 10 bases. Germline V gives CDR1 SGHRS, CDR2 YFSETQ.

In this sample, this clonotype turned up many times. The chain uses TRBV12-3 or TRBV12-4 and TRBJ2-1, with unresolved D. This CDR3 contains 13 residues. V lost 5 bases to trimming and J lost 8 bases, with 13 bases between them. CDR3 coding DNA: TGTGCCAGCAGTGGCCCCCAAGGCGATGAGCAGTTCTTC. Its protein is CASSGPQGDEQFF.

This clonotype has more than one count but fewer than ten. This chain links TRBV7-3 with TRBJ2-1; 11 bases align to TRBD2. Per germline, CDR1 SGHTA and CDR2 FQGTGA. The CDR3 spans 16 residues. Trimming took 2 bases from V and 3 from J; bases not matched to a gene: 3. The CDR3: CASSLAGTSGYNEQFF. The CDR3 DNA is TGTGCCAGCAGCTTAGCCGGGACTAGCGGCTACAATGAGCAGTTCTTC.

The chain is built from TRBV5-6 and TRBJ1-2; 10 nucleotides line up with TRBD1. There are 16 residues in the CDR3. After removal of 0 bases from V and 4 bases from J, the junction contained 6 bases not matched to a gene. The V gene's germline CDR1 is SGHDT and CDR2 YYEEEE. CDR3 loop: CASSLGQTGGTYGYTF. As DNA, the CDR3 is TGTGCCAGCAGCTTGGGCCAGACAGGGGGCACCTATGGCTACACCTTC.

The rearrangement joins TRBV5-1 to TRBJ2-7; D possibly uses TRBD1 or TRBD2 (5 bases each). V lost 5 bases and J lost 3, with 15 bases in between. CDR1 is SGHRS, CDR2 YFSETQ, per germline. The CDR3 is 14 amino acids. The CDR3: CASRGENGIYEQYF. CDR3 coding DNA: TGCGCCAGCAGGGGGGAAAACGGCATCTACGAGCAGTACTTC.

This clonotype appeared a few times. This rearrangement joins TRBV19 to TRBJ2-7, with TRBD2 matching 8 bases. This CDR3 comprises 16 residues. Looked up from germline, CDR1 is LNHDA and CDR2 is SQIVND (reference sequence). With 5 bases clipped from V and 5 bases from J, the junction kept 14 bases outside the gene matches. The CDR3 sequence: CASSGQIAGIGNEQYF. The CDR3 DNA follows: TGTGCCAGTAGTGGGCAAATAGCGGGAATCGGGAACGAGCAGTACTTC.